This T cell receptor (beta chain) emerged from a study of shared clonotypes between healthy human individuals. Study-wide results and limits: Naive CD4 clonotypes overlapped across several donors at about 5.3%. Although depth was large, rarefaction showed that sequencing of the sorted subsets was incomplete.

Recent acute infections and vaccinations were absent in the healthy HIV-negative adult donors. On this clone: The antigen is not known.

The CDR3 is 11 amino acids. Trimming left V 5 bases short and J 7 bases short, with 11 bases between. Per the germline V gene, CDR1 is DFQATT and CDR2 is SNEGSKA (reference sequence). Tens of thousands of T cell genomes, or approximately 190 ng DNA, went into the sorted-subset replicate PCRs. Method: immunoSEQ multiplex PCR; TCRdb's copy keeps in-frame clones and lacks some. The data contain approximately 2.4 million clones, almost 96% of them singletons. The sequenced sample consisted of naive CD4+ T cells sorted from blood. Subset noted: CD45RA+ positively selected. The chain has TRBV20-1 and TRBJ2-5; perhaps D is TRBD1 or TRBD2 (5 bases each). The TCR originated in a young man in good health. The CDR3 reads CSAEERGTQYF. The CDR3, as DNA: TGCAGTGCTGAGGAGAGGGGGACCCAGTACTTC.